This T cell receptor (beta chain) was identified during a study of blood T cell repertoires in COVID-19. As for the study in general: PBMCs, B-cell-depleted T cells, or T cells provided the cDNA or gDNA that made up the material.

In the original processing: Amplification of reference gene primers was used by the study to estimate nucleated cell counts. This table comes from immunoSEQ multiplex PCR, and its TCRdb copy is limited to in-frame clones, with some not included. That table supplies the V and J calls and clone size; D and trimming were determined from the DNA. The data show roughly 120,000 clones, 79% seen once. This clone was observed a handful of times. The sequence was collected from a woman over 75 with acute or convalescent COVID-19. The sequencing sample was made of peripheral blood.

The CDR3 sequence: CASSFSAGNTIYF. DNA for the CDR3: TGTGCCAGCAGCTTCTCGGCTGGAAACACCATATATTTT. The genes are TRBV7-2 and TRBJ1-3; D not certain. Germline CDR1 is SGHTA and CDR2 is FQGNSA. The CDR3 covers 13 residues. V gave up 3 bases and J gave up 2 bases, with 5 bases separating them.